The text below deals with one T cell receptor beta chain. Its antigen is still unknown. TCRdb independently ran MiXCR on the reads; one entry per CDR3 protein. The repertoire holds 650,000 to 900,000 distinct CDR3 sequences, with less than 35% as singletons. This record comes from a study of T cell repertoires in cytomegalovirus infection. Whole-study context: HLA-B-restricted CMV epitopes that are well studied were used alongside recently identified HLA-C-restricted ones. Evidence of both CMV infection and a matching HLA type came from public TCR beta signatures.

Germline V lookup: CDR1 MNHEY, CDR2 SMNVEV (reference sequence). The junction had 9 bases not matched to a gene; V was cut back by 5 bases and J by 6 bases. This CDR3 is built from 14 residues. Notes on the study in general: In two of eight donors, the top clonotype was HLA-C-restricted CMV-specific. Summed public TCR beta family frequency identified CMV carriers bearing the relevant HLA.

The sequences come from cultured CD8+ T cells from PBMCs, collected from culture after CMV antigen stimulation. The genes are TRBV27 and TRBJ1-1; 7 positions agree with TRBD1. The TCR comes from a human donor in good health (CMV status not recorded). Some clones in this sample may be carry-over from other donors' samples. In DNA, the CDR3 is TGTGCCAGCAGTACAAGACAGGGATCGGCTGAAGCTTTCTTT. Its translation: CASSTRQGSAEAFF.